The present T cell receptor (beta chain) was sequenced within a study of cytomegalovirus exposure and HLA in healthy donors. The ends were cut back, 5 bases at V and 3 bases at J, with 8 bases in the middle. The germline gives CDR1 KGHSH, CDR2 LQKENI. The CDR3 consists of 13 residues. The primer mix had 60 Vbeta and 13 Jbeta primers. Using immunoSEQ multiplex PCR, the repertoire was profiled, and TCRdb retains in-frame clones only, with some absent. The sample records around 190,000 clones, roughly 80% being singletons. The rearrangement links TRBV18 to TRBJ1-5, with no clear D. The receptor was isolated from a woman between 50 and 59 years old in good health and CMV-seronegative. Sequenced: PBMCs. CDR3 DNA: TGTGCCAGCTCAGGCGGGTACAATCAGCCCCAGCATTTT. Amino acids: CASSGGYNQPQHF.